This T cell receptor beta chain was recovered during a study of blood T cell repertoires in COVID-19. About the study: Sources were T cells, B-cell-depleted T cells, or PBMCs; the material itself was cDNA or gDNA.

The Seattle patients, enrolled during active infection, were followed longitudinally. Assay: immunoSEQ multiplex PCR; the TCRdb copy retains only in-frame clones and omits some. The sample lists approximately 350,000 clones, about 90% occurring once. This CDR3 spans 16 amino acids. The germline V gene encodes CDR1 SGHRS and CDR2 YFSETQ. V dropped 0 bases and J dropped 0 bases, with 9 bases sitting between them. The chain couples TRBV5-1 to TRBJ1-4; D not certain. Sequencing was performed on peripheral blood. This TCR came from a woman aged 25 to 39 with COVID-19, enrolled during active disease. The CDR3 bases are TGCGCCAGCAGCTTGGGGGCTCATGCAACTAATGAAAAACTGTTTTTT. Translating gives CASSLGAHATNEKLFF.